These 30 T cell receptor beta chains were sequenced from one sample in a study of control samples from healthy donors and cancer patients. Profiled with immunoSEQ multiplex PCR; TCRdb holds only in-frame clones, not every one. The sample holds roughly 450,000 clones, about 93% seen once. The sequencing sample was made of PBMCs. Receptor source: a man aged 40-49 years with head and neck cancer.

This clone was picked up one time. The CDR3 protein is CASTKLIGNEQYF. DNA for the CDR3: TGTGCCAGCACAAAGCTAATAGGTAACGAGCAGTACTTC. The chain links TRBV6-5 to TRBJ2-7; D not certain. V was cut by 7 bases and J by 5 bases, with 15 bases left in between. The germline V gene encodes CDR1 MNHEY and CDR2 SVGAGI. CDR3 length: 13 amino acids.

The chain uses TRBV28 and TRBJ1-4, with D perhaps matching TRBD1 (5 bases). This CDR3 is 15 amino acids long. Trimming pared 6 bases from V and 5 bases from J, leaving 16 bases between. Germline V gene lookup returns CDR1 MDHEN and CDR2 SYDVKM. The CDR3 loop is CASSPSPGDNEKLFF. CDR3 DNA sequence: TGTGCCAGCAGCCCCTCCCCGGGGGACAATGAAAAACTGTTTTTT.

J is TRBJ2-7 and V is TRBV19; D is possibly TRBD2 (6 bases). The CDR3 sequence is 15 residues long. V dropped 3 bases and J dropped 7 bases, with 19 bases sitting between them. Germline V lookup: CDR1 LNHDA, CDR2 SQIVND (reference sequence). CDR3 amino acids: CASSIRPGNAGEQYF. In DNA form, the CDR3 reads TGTGCCAGTAGTATCCGTCCAGGGAATGCGGGGGAGCAGTACTTC.

This clone was observed a single time. In nucleotides, the CDR3 is TGTGCCAGCAGTTTCGACAGACCTGAAAAACTGTTTTTT. This codes for CASSFDRPEKLFF. The genes are TRBV6-2 or TRBV6-3 and TRBJ1-4; possible D gene TRBD1, 5 bases. The CDR3 totals 13 residues. Deletions cut 4 bases from V and 7 bases from J, with 10 bases between. Per the germline V gene, CDR1 is MNHEY and CDR2 is SVGEGT.

A few counts support this clone. The chain combines TRBV19 with TRBJ1-5; D possibly corresponds to TRBD1 (5 bases). The CDR3 is 13 amino acids. From germline, CDR1 is LNHDA and CDR2 SQIVND (reference sequence). Trimming took off 11 bases at V and 1 base at J, with 12 bases between the two ends. CDR3: CAAGARSNQPQHF. CDR3 sequence (DNA): TGTGCCGCCGGGGCGAGGAGCAATCAGCCCCAGCATTTT.

The chain carries TRBV28 and TRBJ2-3; D is unclear. The length of the CDR3 is 15 residues. CDR1 and CDR2 (germline): MDHEN, SYDVKM. V lost 2 bases, J lost 0 bases, and 9 bases lay in between. CDR3 sequence reads: CASSLMRLSTDTQYF. CDR3 DNA sequence: TGTGCCAGCAGTTTAATGAGACTTAGCACAGATACGCAGTATTTT.

The rearrangement uses TRBV29-1 and TRBJ2-3; D is ambiguous. The CDR3 consists of 10 residues. V was shortened by 4 bases and J by 3 bases, with 2 bases between the two germline ends. Looked up from germline, CDR1 is SQVTM and CDR2 is ANQGSEA. The DNA for the CDR3 is TGCAGCGTTGGTACAGATACGCAGTATTTT. As protein: CSVGTDTQYF.

V gene TRBV27 combines with J gene TRBJ2-7; D may be TRBD2 (6 bases). The CDR3 extends over 14 amino acids. Germline V CDR1 and CDR2: MNHEY, SMNVEV (reference sequence). V was trimmed by 7 bases and J by 2 bases, leaving 15 bases between them. In DNA, the CDR3 is TGTGCCAGCAATCCCGGGACTTCAACCTACGAGCAGTACTTC. Amino acid sequence: CASNPGTSTYEQYF.

The chain couples TRBV19 to TRBJ2-6; possible D gene TRBD1, 6 bases. The CDR3 is made up of 18 amino acids. V lost 5 bases to trimming and J lost 0 bases, with 17 bases between them. Germline V CDR1 and CDR2: LNHDA, SQIVND (reference sequence). In DNA, the CDR3 is TGTGCCAGTAGTCTCGTAGGGGGTTTTTCCTCTGGGGCCAACGTCCTGACTTTC. Its protein product is CASSLVGGFSSGANVLTF. The variable domain in full, with the rest retrieved from reference TRBV19 and TRBJ2-6, is DGGITQSPKYLFRKEGQNVTLSCEQNLNHDAMYWYRQDPGQGLRLIYYSQIVNDFQKGDIAEGYSVSREKKESFPLTVTSAQKNPTAFYLCASSLVGGFSSGANVLTFGAGSRLTVL.

Of note for this clone: At the DNA level, this CDR3 is encoded by other sequences in the same sample as well. The chain employs TRBV7-9 and TRBJ2-7; D is perhaps TRBD2 (6 bases). The CDR3 length is 12 residues. Germline V gene data show CDR1 as SEHNR and CDR2 as FQNEAQ (reference sequence). V was pared by 5 bases and J by 3 bases, with 8 bases between. The CDR3 DNA reads as TGTGCCAGCAGCCCCGGGGGCTACGAGCAGTACTTC. It is translated as CASSPGGYEQYF.

V is TRBV7-2 and J is TRBJ2-2, with 13 bases fitting TRBD2. The junction had 4 bases not matched to a gene; V was cut back by 3 bases and J by 3 bases. The CDR3 consists of 17 residues. Looked up from germline, CDR1 is SGHTA and CDR2 is FQGNSA. The DNA for the CDR3 is TGTGCCAGCAGCTTGACTAGCGGGGGGTTAGACACCGGGGAGCTGTTTTTT. Its translation: CASSLTSGGLDTGELFF. Filled out from reference TRBV7-2 and TRBJ2-2, the complete variable domain reads GAGVSQSPSNKVTEKGKDVELRCDPISGHTALYWYRQSLGQGLEFLIYFQGNSAPDKSGLPSDRFSAERTGGSVSTLTIQRTQQEDSAVYLCASSLTSGGLDTGELFFGEGSRLTVL.

Comments on this clone: The sample contains more than one DNA sequence encoding this CDR3. V gene TRBV4-2 combines with J gene TRBJ2-1, with 12 positions matching TRBD2. J gave up 6 bases and V 1 base, and 1 base lay outside the gene matches. The CDR3 totals 15 residues. CDR1 is LGHNA, CDR2 YNFKEQ, per germline. DNA of the CDR3: TGTGCCAGCAGCCAAGGGACTAGCGGGGTCAATGAGCAGTTCTTC. Amino acid sequence: CASSQGTSGVNEQFF.

The chain joins TRBV7-2 to TRBJ1-2; TRBD1 matches at 7 bases. Germline V gene sequence: CDR1 SGHTA, CDR2 FQGNSA. Trimming at V came to 5 bases and at J to 6 bases, leaving 9 bases not matched to a gene. The CDR3 covers 14 residues. The CDR3 is CASSGRQGRDGYTF. CDR3 nucleotides: TGTGCCAGCAGCGGACGACAGGGAAGAGATGGCTACACCTTC.

The rearrangement joins TRBV27 to TRBJ2-3; 7 bases agree with TRBD2. The trim removed 7 bases at V and 5 bases at J, leaving 0 bases unmatched. Per germline, CDR1 MNHEY and CDR2 SMNVEV (reference sequence). The CDR3 runs 11 residues. The CDR3 sequence: CASTSGDTQYF. CDR3 in DNA: TGTGCCAGCACTAGCGGAGATACGCAGTATTTT.

This chain uses TRBV4-1 with TRBJ2-3, with 9 bases identical to TRBD2. CDR3 size: 16 residues. Germline values: CDR1 MGHRA, CDR2 YSYEKL. V lost 0 bases and J lost 4; bases outside the gene matches: 5. Here the CDR3 reads CASSQEGREGADTQYF. The CDR3 DNA reads TGCGCCAGCAGCCAAGAAGGGCGGGAGGGGGCAGATACGCAGTATTTT.

The chain joins TRBV27 to TRBJ1-2; 8 nucleotides align to TRBD1. This CDR3 is built from 13 residues. The germline gives CDR1 MNHEY, CDR2 SMNVEV (reference sequence). Germline trimming cut 5 bases from V and 6 bases from J; bases unmatched to any gene: 5. The CDR3 region is CASSRDRMNGYTF. CDR3 nucleotides: TGTGCCAGCAGTCGGGACAGGATGAATGGCTACACCTTC.

The sample holds a few counts of this clone. The V gene is TRBV3-1 (or the pseudogene TRBV3-2), the J gene TRBJ1-1; D remains unclear. Germline V CDR1 and CDR2: LGHDT, YNNKEL (reference sequence). The CDR3 covers 15 residues. V shed 4 bases and J shed 0 bases, with 12 bases lying between them. The CDR3 reads CASSPTSLLNTEAFF. The CDR3, as DNA: TGTGCCAGCAGCCCTACAAGCCTCTTGAACACTGAAGCTTTCTTT.

J is TRBJ2-1 and V is TRBV5-5; D gene ambiguous. The ends were cut back, 2 bases at V and 5 bases at J, with 8 bases in the middle. CDR3 length: 13 amino acids. Germline CDR1 is SGHKS and CDR2 is YYEKEE (reference sequence). Written as DNA, the CDR3 is TGTGCCAGCAGCTTAGTTCCTGACAATGAGCAGTTCTTC. It specifies CASSLVPDNEQFF. Together with reference TRBV5-5 and TRBJ2-1, the CDR3 gives the full variable domain: DAGVTQSPTHLIKTRGQQVTLRCSPISGHKSVSWYQQVLGQGPQFIFQYYEKEERGRGNFPDRFSARQFPNYSSELNVNALLLGDSALYLCASSLVPDNEQFFGPGTRLTVL.

J is TRBJ1-1 and V is TRBV28; D is perhaps TRBD1 (5 bases). Germline values: CDR1 MDHEN, CDR2 SYDVKM. CDR3 length: 14 residues. Trimming took off 3 bases at V and 3 bases at J, with 11 bases between the two ends. The CDR3 region has the DNA TGTGCCAGCAGTTTCCTTGCGGGGGACACTGAAGCTTTCTTT. Translated, it gives CASSFLAGDTEAFF.

The V and J genes are TRBV2 and TRBJ2-1; TRBD2 is a possible D gene (6 bases). Trimming took 6 bases from V and 0 from J, leaving 15 bases between them. Germline values: CDR1 SNHLY, CDR2 FYNNEI. The CDR3 is made up of 16 amino acids. The CDR3 DNA follows: TGTGCCAGCAGGGGGCAGGGACTCCCCTCCTACAATGAGCAGTTCTTC. It specifies CASRGQGLPSYNEQFF. Combining the CDR3 with reference TRBV2 and TRBJ2-1 gives the whole variable domain EPEVTQTPSHQVTQMGQEVILRCVPISNHLYFYWYRQILGQKVEFLVSFYNNEISEKSEIFDDQFSVERPDGSNFTLKIRSTKLEDSAMYFCASRGQGLPSYNEQFFGPGTRLTVL.

The genes are TRBV28 and TRBJ1-2; D perhaps matches TRBD1 (6 bases). V dropped 5 bases and J dropped 7 bases, with 17 bases sitting between them. The germline V gene has CDR1 MDHEN and CDR2 SYDVKM. CDR3 length equals 14 residues. Here the CDR3 DNA reads TGTGCCAGCAGTCCGACAGGAGGACACGTTGGCTACACCTTC. Encoded protein: CASSPTGGHVGYTF.

This clone came up once. The chain is built from TRBV28 and TRBJ2-7; TRBD2 agrees at 12 bases. The J segment lost 0 bases and the V segment lost 0 bases, leaving 6 bases of the junction unmatched. The V gene's germline CDR1 is MDHEN and CDR2 SYDVKM. The CDR3 has 18 amino acids. CDR3 loop: CASSLWTSGSSISYEQYF. The CDR3 coding sequence is TGTGCCAGCAGTTTATGGACTAGCGGGAGTAGTATCTCCTACGAGCAGTACTTC.

The J gene is TRBJ2-3, the V gene TRBV3-1 (or the pseudogene TRBV3-2), with TRBD1 as a possible D gene (5 bases). V lost 3 bases and J lost 5, with 12 bases in between. The CDR3 totals 14 residues. Germline CDR1 LGHDT, CDR2 YNNKEL (reference sequence). Here the CDR3 DNA reads TGTGCCAGCAGCCATTTAGGGGCTGAAGATACGCAGTATTTT. Encoded protein: CASSHLGAEDTQYF.

The CDR3 here is CASSPPPPRRPLMNTEAFF. For the CDR3, the DNA is TGTGCCAGCAGCCCACCCCCCCCGCGACGGCCACTTATGAACACTGAAGCTTTCTTT. The V call is TRBV11-2, the J call TRBJ1-1; D gene ambiguous. Germline V CDR1 and CDR2: SGHAT, FQNNGV. This CDR3 region has 19 residues. V lost 5 bases, J lost 0 bases, and 25 bases lay in between.

J is TRBJ2-7 and V is TRBV20-1, with D perhaps given as TRBD1 or TRBD2 (5 bases each). Germline V gene lookup returns CDR1 DFQATT and CDR2 SNEGSKA (reference sequence). The length of the CDR3 is 11 residues. The germline V and J ends were trimmed by 5 bases and 5 bases, with 10 bases remaining between them. CDR3 in amino acids: CSAAGANEQYF. In DNA form, the CDR3 reads TGCAGTGCTGCCGGGGCCAACGAGCAGTACTTC.

The chain links TRBV28 to TRBJ1-6; D call uncertain. This CDR3 region has 15 residues. Germline lookup yields CDR1 MDHEN and CDR2 SYDVKM. The V and J ends lost 6 bases and 7 bases respectively, with 16 bases between them. CDR3 sequence (DNA): TGTGCCAGCAGCCCTTTCGTCGCGGGGAATTCACCCCTCCACTTT. It codes for CASSPFVAGNSPLHF.

The CDR3 region is CASSEAAGGATTSNQPQHF. In nucleotides, the CDR3 is TGTGCCAGCAGTGAAGCTGCAGGTGGGGCAACAACTAGCAATCAGCCCCAGCATTTT. The rearrangement links TRBV6-1 to TRBJ1-5, with a weak D call TRBD1 (5 bases). CDR3 size: 19 residues. V lost 0 bases and J 0 bases, leaving 18 bases between the germline ends. Germline V gene lookup returns CDR1 MNHNS and CDR2 SASEGT.

The chain joins TRBV11-2 to TRBJ1-1; D is unresolved. Germline CDR1 reads SGHAT; CDR2 reads FQNNGV. The CDR3 has 14 residues. Trimming took 2 bases from V and 4 from J, leaving 11 bases between them. The CDR3 nucleotides read TGTGCCAGCAGCTTAAACAGATTAATCACTGAAGCTTTCTTT. Its translation is CASSLNRLITEAFF.

This rearrangement joins TRBV7-8 to TRBJ2-7; the D is unclear. V was clipped by 5 bases and J by 0 bases, with 17 bases between them. The CDR3 sequence is 16 residues long. Germline V gene sequence: CDR1 SGHVS, CDR2 FQNEAQ. CDR3 sequence (DNA): TGTGCCAGCAGCGTCCATGAGGTCCCTAACTCCTACGAGCAGTACTTC. Its translation: CASSVHEVPNSYEQYF.

The chain recombines TRBV7-3 with TRBJ2-1; 7 nucleotides agree with TRBD2. In germline, CDR1 is SGHTA, CDR2 FQGTGA. The CDR3 contains 13 residues. V gave up 5 bases and J gave up 4 bases; unmatched junction bases: 2. This CDR3 is CASSPGGYNEQFF. In nucleotides, the CDR3 is TGTGCCAGCAGCCCCGGGGGGTACAATGAGCAGTTCTTC.